The 6 T cell receptor beta chains reported below all come from one sample, sequenced in a study of T cell clonotyping in hematopoietic cell transplantation. Sequencing used immunoSEQ multiplex PCR; TCRdb keeps in-frame clones, though not all of them. Among roughly 9,300 clones, 80% to 90% were seen once, and the ten largest hold about a third. This material consisted of PBMCs, taken 180 days after allogeneic stem cell transplant. The receptors shown here come from a human patient who had an allogeneic stem cell transplant, so the T cells may come from the graft donor. The donor label of this sample is uncertain. Some clones in this sample may be carry-over from other donors' samples.

Only one count was recorded for this clone. Sequence at one end of the junction differs from germline and may be a read error. The J gene is TRBJ2-1, the V gene TRBV29-1, with a weak D call TRBD2 (6 bases). CDR1 is SQVTM, CDR2 ANQGSEA, per germline. CDR3 length: 12 residues. The CDR3 DNA reads TGCAGCGTTGAAGTTGTACTCGGTGAGCGGGTCTTC. Protein sequence: CSVEVVLGERVF.

This clone was detected a few times. This sequence joins TRBV7-2 and TRBJ1-5, with unresolved D. V was shortened by 0 bases and J by 9 bases, with 6 bases between the two germline ends. There are 12 residues in the CDR3. Germline V gives CDR1 SGHTA, CDR2 FQGNSA. The CDR3 region is CASSLATMPQHF. The CDR3 region has the DNA TGTGCCAGCAGCTTAGCGACTATGCCCCAGCATTTT.

The chain employs TRBV5-1 and TRBJ2-7; D is undetermined. V was shortened by 0 bases and J by 2 bases, with 12 bases between the two germline ends. This CDR3 is 15 amino acids long. Germline values: CDR1 SGHRS, CDR2 YFSETQ. The CDR3 DNA reads TGCGCCAGCAGCTTGGAACCATCGTTTCCCTACGAGCAGTACTTC. Its translation is CASSLEPSFPYEQYF.

The chain's CDR3 is CASKSGGSSEKLFF. The CDR3 DNA follows: TGTGCCAGCAAATCAGGGGGCTCGAGTGAAAAACTGTTTTTT. This rearrangement joins TRBV6-1 to TRBJ1-4, with TRBD1 matching over 8 bases. Losses at the gene ends were 7 bases for V and 7 bases for J; bases not matched to a gene: 8. CDR3 length: 14 residues. Germline V lookup: CDR1 MNHNS, CDR2 SASEGT.

This chain links TRBV9 with TRBJ1-1; possible D gene TRBD1, 6 bases. The CDR3 is made up of 13 amino acids. V lost 4 bases and J 3 bases, leaving 10 bases between the germline ends. Per the germline V gene, CDR1 is SGDLS and CDR2 is YYNGEE. Here the CDR3 reads CASSSTGHTEAFF. The DNA of the CDR3 is TGTGCCAGCAGCAGTACAGGGCACACTGAAGCTTTCTTT.

The V gene is TRBV30, the J gene TRBJ1-3, with D unclear. V lost 0 bases and J lost 2, with 14 bases in between. Per the germline V gene, CDR1 is GTSNPN and CDR2 is SVGIG (reference sequence). CDR3 length: 16 residues. The CDR3 region is CAWSVPPLGPGNTIYF. CDR3 bases: TGTGCCTGGAGTGTTCCCCCTCTGGGTCCTGGAAACACCATATATTTT.